This T cell receptor beta chain is from a study of blood T cells in healthy people across ages. Study-wide context: For every two T cells, template switching captured about one barcoded beta molecule.

For the second PCR, which ran for about 6 to 11 cycles, a sample-barcoded 5' primer and a J-beta primer mix were used. TCRdb used MiXCR to reprocess the 5' RACE reads, holding one entry per CDR3 protein. The sample lists roughly 790,000 distinct CDR3 sequences; more than 40% were seen once. Total RNA was extracted at no less than 6 micrograms per sample. This clonotype was detected only a few times. This CDR3 region has 15 residues. V dropped 2 bases and J dropped 4 bases, with 12 bases sitting between them. The germline V gene has CDR1 SGHAT and CDR2 FQNNGV. The clonotype was recovered from an older woman in good health. This chain connects TRBV11-2 to TRBJ1-5, with D maybe TRBD1 (5 bases). Sequenced sample: blood. The CDR3 is CASSLWGGTNQPQHF. As DNA, the CDR3 is TGTGCCAGCAGCTTATGGGGGGGGACGAATCAGCCCCAGCATTTT.